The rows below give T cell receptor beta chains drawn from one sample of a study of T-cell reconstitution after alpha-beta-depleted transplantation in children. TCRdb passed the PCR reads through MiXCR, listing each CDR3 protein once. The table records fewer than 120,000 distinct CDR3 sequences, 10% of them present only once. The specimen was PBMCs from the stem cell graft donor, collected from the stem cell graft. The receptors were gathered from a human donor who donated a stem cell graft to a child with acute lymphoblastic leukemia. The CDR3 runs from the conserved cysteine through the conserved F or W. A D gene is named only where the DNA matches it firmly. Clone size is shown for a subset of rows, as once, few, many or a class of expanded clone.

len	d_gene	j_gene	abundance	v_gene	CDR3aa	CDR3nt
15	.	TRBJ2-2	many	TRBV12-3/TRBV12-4	CASSPDRRDTGELFF	TGTGCCAGCAGCCCAGACAGGAGGGACACCGGGGAGCTGTTTTTT
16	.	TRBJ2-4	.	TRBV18	CASSPVAVTHKNIKYF	TGTGCCAGCTCACCAGTGGCAGTTACTCACAAAAACATTAAGTACTTC
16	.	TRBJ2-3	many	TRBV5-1	CASSLVGLAVTDTQYF	TGCGCCAGCAGCTTGGTGGGTTTGGCGGTCACAGATACGCAGTATTTT
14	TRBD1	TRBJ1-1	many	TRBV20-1	CSAGMRTGRTEAFF	TGCAGTGCTGGGATGAGGACAGGGCGTACTGAAGCTTTCTTT
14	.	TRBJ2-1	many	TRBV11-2	CASNDQTFYNEQFF	TGTGCCAGCAACGATCAGACATTTTACAATGAGCAGTTCTTC
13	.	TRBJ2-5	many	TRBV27	CASSKDSQETQYF	TGTGCCAGCAGCAAGGACAGTCAAGAGACCCAGTACTTC
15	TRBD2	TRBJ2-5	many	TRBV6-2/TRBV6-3	CASSEEREVRETQYF	TGTGCCAGCAGTGAGGAGCGGGAGGTGAGAGAGACCCAGTACTTC
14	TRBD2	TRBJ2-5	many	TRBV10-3	CAISEEVTSGTQYF	TGTGCCATCAGTGAGGAAGTCACTAGCGGAACCCAGTACTTC
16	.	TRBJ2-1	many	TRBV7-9	CASSLAQLGAYNEQFF	TGTGCCAGCAGCTTAGCGCAACTAGGGGCCTACAATGAGCAGTTCTTC
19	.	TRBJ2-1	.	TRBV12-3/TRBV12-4	CAISRMGPDLGFASNEQFF	TGTGCCATCTCCCGCATGGGGCCCGACCTGGGTTTCGCGTCCAATGAGCAGTTCTTC
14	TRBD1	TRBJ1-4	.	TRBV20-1	CSAGTGSVTEKLFF	TGCAGTGCAGGGACAGGGAGCGTCACTGAAAAACTGTTTTTT
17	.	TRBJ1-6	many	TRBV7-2	CASSLLRVQRDNSPLHF	TGTGCCAGCAGCTTATTACGGGTACAGAGAGACAATTCACCCCTCCACTTT
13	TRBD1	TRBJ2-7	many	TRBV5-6	CASTGTGDYEQYF	TGTGCCAGCACCGGGACAGGGGACTACGAGCAGTACTTC
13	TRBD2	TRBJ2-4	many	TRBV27	CASGLAGWNIQYF	TGTGCCAGCGGACTAGCGGGATGGAACATTCAGTACTTC
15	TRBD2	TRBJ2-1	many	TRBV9	CASSVEASGYNEQFF	TGTGCCAGCAGCGTAGAGGCTAGCGGATACAATGAGCAGTTCTTC
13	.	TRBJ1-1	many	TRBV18	CASSAGLNTEAFF	TGTGCCAGCTCGGCGGGATTGAACACTGAAGCTTTCTTT
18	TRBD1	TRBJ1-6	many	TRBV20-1	CSARVAGTGGSYNSPLHF	TGCAGTGCTAGAGTTGCCGGGACAGGGGGTTCCTATAATTCACCCCTCCACTTT
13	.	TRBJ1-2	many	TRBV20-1	CSARDREGKGYTF	TGCAGTGCTAGAGACAGGGAAGGGAAGGGCTACACCTTC
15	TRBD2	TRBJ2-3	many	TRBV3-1	CASSQGLAVTDTQYF	TGTGCCAGCAGCCAAGGACTAGCGGTCACAGATACGCAGTATTTT
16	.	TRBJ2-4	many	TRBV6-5	CASSYSSTAAKNIQYF	TGTGCCAGCAGTTACTCTTCGACAGCAGCCAAAAACATTCAGTACTTC
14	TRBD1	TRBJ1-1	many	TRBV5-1	CASSSTGMNTEAFF	TGCGCCAGCAGCTCGACAGGGATGAACACTGAAGCTTTCTTT
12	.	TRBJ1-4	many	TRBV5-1	CASSLGEGKLFF	TGCGCCAGCAGCTTAGGAGAGGGAAAACTGTTTTTT
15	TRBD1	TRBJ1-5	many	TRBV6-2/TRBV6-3	CASTPDREPYQPQHF	TGTGCCAGCACCCCCGACAGGGAGCCTTATCAGCCCCAGCATTTT
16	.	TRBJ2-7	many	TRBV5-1	CASSLVTGGSAYEQYF	TGCGCCAGCAGCTTGGTAACCGGGGGTTCGGCCTACGAGCAGTACTTC
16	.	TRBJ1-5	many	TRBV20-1	CSARPPGRVGNQPQHF	TGCAGTGCTAGACCCCCCGGGAGGGTAGGCAATCAGCCCCAGCATTTT
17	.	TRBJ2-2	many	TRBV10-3	CAIIPLLGGRYTGELFF	TGTGCCATCATACCGCTTTTGGGGGGCCGGTACACCGGGGAGCTGTTTTTT
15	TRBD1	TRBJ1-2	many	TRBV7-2	CASSPRGQELYGYTF	TGTGCCAGCAGCCCCCGAGGACAGGAACTCTATGGCTACACCTTC
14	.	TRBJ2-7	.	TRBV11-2	CASSSVRFSYEQYF	TGTGCCAGCAGCTCAGTGAGGTTCTCCTACGAGCAGTACTTC
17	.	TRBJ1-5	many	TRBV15	CATSREKTGGWNQPQHF	TGTGCCACCAGCAGAGAGAAGACCGGGGGTTGGAATCAGCCCCAGCATTTT
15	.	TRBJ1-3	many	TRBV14	CASSHAPISGNTIYF	TGTGCCAGCAGCCACGCACCTATCTCTGGAAACACCATATATTTT
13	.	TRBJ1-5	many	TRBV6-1	CASSEQGSQPQHF	TGTGCCAGCAGTGAACAGGGGTCTCAGCCCCAGCATTTT
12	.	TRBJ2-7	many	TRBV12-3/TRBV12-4	CASSPRREEQYF	TGTGCCAGCAGTCCCCGCCGGGAGGAGCAGTACTTC
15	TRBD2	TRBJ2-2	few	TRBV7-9	CASSRLAEYTGELFF	TGTGCCAGCAGCAGACTAGCGGAGTACACCGGGGAGCTGTTTTTT
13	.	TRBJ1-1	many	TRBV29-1	CSVEGLTRTEAFF	TGCAGCGTTGAAGGATTGACCAGGACTGAAGCTTTCTTT
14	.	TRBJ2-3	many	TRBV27	CASSFEEGTDTQYF	TGTGCCAGCAGTTTTGAGGAGGGGACAGATACGCAGTATTTT
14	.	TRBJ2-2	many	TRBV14	CASSRGTVTGELFF	TGTGCCAGCAGCCGCGGGACAGTTACCGGGGAGCTGTTTTTT
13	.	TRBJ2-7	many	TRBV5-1	CASNYEGRYEQYF	TGCGCCAGCAACTATGAGGGGCGCTACGAGCAGTACTTC
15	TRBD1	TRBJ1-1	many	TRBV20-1	CSASEHLRGQRKAFF	TGCAGTGCTTCCGAGCACCTAAGGGGACAGCGGAAAGCTTTCTTT
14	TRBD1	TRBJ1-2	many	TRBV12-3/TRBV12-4	CASRAGTGVYGYTF	TGTGCCAGCAGGGCCGGAACAGGGGTCTATGGCTACACCTTC
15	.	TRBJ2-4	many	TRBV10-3	CAIIEGWLAKNIQYF	TGTGCCATCATCGAGGGGTGGTTAGCCAAAAACATTCAGTACTTC
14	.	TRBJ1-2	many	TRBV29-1	CSVAPQGSNYGYTF	TGCAGCGTTGCGCCTCAGGGTTCTAACTATGGCTACACCTTC
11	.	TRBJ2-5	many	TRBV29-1	CSVDRGRYQYF	TGCAGCGTTGATCGGGGAAGGTACCAGTACTTC
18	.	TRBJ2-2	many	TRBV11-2	CASSPRTVAVANTGELFF	TGTGCCAGCAGCCCGCGGACGGTCGCGGTCGCGAACACCGGGGAGCTGTTTTTT
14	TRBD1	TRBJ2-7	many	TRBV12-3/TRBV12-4	CASRQQGASDEQYF	TGTGCCAGCAGGCAACAGGGGGCATCGGACGAGCAGTACTTC